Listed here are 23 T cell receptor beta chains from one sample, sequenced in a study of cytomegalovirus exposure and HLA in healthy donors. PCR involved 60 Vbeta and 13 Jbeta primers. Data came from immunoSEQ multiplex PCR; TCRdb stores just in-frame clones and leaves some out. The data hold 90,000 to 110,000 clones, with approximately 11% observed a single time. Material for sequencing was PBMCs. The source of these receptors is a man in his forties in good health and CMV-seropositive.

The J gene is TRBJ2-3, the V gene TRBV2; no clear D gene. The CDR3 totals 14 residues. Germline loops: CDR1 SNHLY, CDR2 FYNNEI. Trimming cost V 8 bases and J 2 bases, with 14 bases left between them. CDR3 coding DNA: TGTGCCAGCGGTTCCTTGGCACACACAGATACGCAGTATTTT. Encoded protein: CASGSLAHTDTQYF.

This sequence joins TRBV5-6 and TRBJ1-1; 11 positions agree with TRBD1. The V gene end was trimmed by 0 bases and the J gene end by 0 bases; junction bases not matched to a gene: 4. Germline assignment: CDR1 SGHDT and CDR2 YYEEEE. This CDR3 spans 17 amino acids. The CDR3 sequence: CASSLGTGGRLNTEAFF. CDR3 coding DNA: TGTGCCAGCAGCTTGGGGACAGGGGGCCGTTTGAACACTGAAGCTTTCTTT.

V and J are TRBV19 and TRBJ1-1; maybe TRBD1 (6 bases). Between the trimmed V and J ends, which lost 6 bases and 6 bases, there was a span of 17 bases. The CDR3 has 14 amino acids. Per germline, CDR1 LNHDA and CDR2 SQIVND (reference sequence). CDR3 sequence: CASSTTGFYSEAFF. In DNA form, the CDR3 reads TGTGCCAGTAGCACGACAGGCTTCTATTCTGAAGCTTTCTTT.

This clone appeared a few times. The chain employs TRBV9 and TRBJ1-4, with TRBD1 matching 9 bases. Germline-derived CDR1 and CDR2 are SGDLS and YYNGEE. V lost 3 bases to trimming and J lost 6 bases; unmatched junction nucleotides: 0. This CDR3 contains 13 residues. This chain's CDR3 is CASSGTGDEKLFF. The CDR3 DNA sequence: TGTGCCAGCAGCGGGACAGGGGATGAAAAACTGTTTTTT.

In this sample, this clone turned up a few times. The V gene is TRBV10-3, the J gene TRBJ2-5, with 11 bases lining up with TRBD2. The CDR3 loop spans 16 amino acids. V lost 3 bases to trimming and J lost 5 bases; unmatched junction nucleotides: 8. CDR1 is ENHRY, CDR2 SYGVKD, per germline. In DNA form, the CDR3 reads TGTGCCATCAGTGACCTAGCGGGAGGTAGGATGGAGACCCAGTACTTC. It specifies CAISDLAGGRMETQYF.

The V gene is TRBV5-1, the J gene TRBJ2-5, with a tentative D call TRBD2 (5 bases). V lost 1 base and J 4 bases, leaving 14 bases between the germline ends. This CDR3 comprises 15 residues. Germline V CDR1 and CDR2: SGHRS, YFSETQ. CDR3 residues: CASSLTSGSAETQYF. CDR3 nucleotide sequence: TGCGCCAGCAGCTTGACCAGCGGATCCGCAGAGACCCAGTACTTC.

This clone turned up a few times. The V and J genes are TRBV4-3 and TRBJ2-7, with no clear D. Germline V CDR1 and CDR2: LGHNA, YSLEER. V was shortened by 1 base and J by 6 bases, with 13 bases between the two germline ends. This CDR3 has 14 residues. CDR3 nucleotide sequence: TGCGCCAGCAGCCAAGGCTTAACGGTGCGCGAGCAGTACTTC. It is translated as CASSQGLTVREQYF.

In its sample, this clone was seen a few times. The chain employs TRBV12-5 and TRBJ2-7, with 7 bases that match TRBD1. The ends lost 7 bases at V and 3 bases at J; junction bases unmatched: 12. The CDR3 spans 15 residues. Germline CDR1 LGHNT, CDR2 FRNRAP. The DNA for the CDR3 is TGTGCTAGTGCCGTCCCCAGGGACAGCTACTACGAGCAGTACTTC. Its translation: CASAVPRDSYYEQYF.

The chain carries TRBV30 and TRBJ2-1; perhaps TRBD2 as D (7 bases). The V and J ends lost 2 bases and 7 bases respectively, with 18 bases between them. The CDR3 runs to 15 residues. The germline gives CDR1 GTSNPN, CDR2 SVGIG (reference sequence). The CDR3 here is CAWSKGEGPHNEQFF. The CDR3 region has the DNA TGTGCCTGGAGTAAGGGGGAGGGCCCTCATAATGAGCAGTTCTTC.

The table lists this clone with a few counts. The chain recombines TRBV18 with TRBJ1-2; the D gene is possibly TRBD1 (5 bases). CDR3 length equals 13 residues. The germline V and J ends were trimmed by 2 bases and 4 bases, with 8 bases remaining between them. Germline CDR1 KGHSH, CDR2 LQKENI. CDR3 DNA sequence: TGTGCCAGCTCACCAGACAGTTCCTATGGCTACACCTTC. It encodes CASSPDSSYGYTF.

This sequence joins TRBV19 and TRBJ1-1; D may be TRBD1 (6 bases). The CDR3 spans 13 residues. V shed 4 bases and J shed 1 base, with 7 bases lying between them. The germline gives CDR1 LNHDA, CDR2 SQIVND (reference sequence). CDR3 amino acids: CASSRQANTEAFF. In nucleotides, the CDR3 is TGTGCCAGTAGTAGACAGGCGAACACTGAAGCTTTCTTT. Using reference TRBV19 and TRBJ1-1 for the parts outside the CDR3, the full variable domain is DGGITQSPKYLFRKEGQNVTLSCEQNLNHDAMYWYRQDPGQGLRLIYYSQIVNDFQKGDIAEGYSVSREKKESFPLTVTSAQKNPTAFYLCASSRQANTEAFFGQGTRLTVV.

CDR3 nucleotides: TGTGCCAGTAGTATTGAGGGGACAGGGCGCCTAGCGGGGCCTGGGCAGTTCTTC. Translation gives CASSIEGTGRLAGPGQFF. The chain links TRBV19 to TRBJ2-1; D could derive from TRBD1 or TRBD2 (9 bases each). There are 18 residues in the CDR3. Germline assignment: CDR1 LNHDA and CDR2 SQIVND (reference sequence). Trimming pared 3 bases from V and 12 bases from J, leaving 30 bases between.

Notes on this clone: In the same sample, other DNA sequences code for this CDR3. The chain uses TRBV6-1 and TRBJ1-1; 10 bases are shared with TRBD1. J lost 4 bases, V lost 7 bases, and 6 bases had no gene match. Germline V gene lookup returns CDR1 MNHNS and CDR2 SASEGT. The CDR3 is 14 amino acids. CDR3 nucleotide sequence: TGTGCCAGCAAGCCGGGACAGGGGAGCACTGAAGCTTTCTTT. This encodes CASKPGQGSTEAFF.

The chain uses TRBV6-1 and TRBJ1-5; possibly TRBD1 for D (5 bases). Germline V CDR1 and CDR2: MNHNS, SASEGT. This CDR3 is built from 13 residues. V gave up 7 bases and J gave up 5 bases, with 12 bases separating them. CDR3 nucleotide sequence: TGTGCCAGCATGCGACAGAAGGATCAGCCCCAGCATTTT. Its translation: CASMRQKDQPQHF.

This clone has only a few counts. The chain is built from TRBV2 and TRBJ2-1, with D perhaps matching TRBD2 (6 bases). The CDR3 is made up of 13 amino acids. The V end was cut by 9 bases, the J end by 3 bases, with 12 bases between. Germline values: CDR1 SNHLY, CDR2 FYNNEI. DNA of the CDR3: TGTGCCAGGGCTAGCGAGGACTACAATGAGCAGTTCTTC. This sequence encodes CARASEDYNEQFF.

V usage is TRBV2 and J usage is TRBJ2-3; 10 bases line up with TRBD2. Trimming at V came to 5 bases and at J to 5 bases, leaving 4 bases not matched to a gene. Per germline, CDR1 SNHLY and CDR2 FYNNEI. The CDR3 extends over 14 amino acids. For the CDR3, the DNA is TGTGCCAGCAGTCTAGCGGGAGACATAGATACGCAGTATTTT. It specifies CASSLAGDIDTQYF.

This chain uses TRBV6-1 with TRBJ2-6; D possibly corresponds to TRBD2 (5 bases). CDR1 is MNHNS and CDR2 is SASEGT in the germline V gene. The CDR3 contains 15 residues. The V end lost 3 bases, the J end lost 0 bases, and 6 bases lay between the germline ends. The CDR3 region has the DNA TGTGCCAGCAGTGAGGGGAGCTCTGGGGCCAACGTCCTGACTTTC. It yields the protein CASSEGSSGANVLTF.

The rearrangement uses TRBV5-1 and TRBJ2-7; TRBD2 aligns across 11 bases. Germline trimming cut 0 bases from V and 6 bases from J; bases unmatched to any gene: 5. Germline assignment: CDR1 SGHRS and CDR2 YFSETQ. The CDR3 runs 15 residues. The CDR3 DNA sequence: TGCGCCAGCAGCTTGGGAGCTCTAGCGGGAGGCGAGCAGTACTTC. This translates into CASSLGALAGGEQYF.

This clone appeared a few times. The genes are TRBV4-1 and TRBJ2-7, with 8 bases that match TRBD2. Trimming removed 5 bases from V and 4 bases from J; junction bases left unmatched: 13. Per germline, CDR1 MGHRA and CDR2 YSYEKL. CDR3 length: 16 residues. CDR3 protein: CASSLRQAGVRYEQYF. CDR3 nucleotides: TGCGCCAGCAGCTTAAGGCAAGCGGGAGTCCGATACGAGCAGTACTTC.

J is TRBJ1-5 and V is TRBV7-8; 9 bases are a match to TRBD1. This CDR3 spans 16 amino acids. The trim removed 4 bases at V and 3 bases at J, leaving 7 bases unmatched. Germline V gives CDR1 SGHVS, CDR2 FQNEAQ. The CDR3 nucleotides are TGTGCCAGCAGCTCCCACGACAGGGGGAACAATCAGCCCCAGCATTTT. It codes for CASSSHDRGNNQPQHF.

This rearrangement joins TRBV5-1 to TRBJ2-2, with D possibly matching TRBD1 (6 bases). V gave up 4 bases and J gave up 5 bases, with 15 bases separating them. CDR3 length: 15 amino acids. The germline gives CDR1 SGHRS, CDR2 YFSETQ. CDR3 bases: TGCGCCAGCAGCCCGAACCCTACAGGGACCGGGGAGCTGTTTTTT. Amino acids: CASSPNPTGTGELFF.

The CDR3 region is CASSLLAGVDQFF. CDR3 nucleotide sequence: TGCGCCAGCAGCTTGCTAGCGGGAGTGGATCAGTTCTTC. This rearrangement joins TRBV5-1 to TRBJ2-1, with 10 bases identical to TRBD2. The CDR3 contains 13 residues. V lost 1 base to trimming and J lost 13 bases; unmatched junction nucleotides: 5. The germline CDR1 and CDR2 sequences are SGHRS and YFSETQ.

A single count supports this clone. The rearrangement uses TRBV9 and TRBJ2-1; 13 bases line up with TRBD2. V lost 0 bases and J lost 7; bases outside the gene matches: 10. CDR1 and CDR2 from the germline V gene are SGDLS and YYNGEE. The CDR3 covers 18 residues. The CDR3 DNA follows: TGTGCCAGCAGCGTAGAAGGGGGCGCGGGACTAGCGGGAAATGAGCAGTTCTTC. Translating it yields CASSVEGGAGLAGNEQFF.